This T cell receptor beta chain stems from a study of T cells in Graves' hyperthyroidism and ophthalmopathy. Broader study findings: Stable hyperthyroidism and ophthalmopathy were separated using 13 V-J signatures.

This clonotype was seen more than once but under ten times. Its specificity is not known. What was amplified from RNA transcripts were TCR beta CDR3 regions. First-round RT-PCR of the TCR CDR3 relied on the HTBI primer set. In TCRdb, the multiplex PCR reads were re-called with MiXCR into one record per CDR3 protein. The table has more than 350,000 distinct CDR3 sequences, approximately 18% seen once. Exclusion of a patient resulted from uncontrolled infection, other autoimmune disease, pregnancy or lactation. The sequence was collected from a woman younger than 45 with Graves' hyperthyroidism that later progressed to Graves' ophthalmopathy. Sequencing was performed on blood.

As DNA, the CDR3 is TGCAGTGCTGGGTCCTACGAGCAGTACTTC. Amino acid sequence: CSAGSYEQYF. The rearrangement joins TRBV20-1 to TRBJ2-7; the D is unclear. Trimming left V 5 bases short and J 1 base short, with 3 bases between. Germline CDR1 reads DFQATT; CDR2 reads SNEGSKA (reference sequence). The CDR3 contains 10 residues.